Ten or more counts support the clone carrying this TCR beta chain. Its antigen is not identified. This CDR3 is built from 15 residues. J lost 4 bases, V lost 3 bases, and 5 bases had no gene match. CDR1 is ENHRY and CDR2 is SYGVKD in the germline V gene. TCRdb fed the RACE reads into MiXCR, producing one record per CDR3 protein. The top ten clones hold approximately 2.5% of a sample with 130,000 or so distinct CDR3 sequences, 11% of them seen once. These data come from a study of human T cells and chemical hapten exposure. Overall study findings and caveats: Controls had significantly fewer large CDR3 similarity clusters than were formed by expanded TCRs. Donors in the study had alopecia, meaning their immune response may differ from healthy people's.

As to time point: patch test 3, about 24 weeks after DPC sensitization. The treatment was: therapeutic diphenylcyclopropenone sensitization with weekly scalp DPC. V usage is TRBV10-3 and J usage is TRBJ2-1; 8 bases align to TRBD2. The sequence came from a woman between 45 and 60 years old with alopecia areata. Some clones in this sample may be carry-over from other donors' samples. Sequencing used whole blood, obtained in connection with sensitization to the hapten diphenylcyclopropenone (DPC). CDR3 in amino acids: CAISDPQRGYNEQFF. The CDR3 DNA sequence: TGTGCCATCAGTGACCCCCAGCGGGGGTACAATGAGCAGTTCTTC.